What follows are 3 T cell receptor beta chains derived from one specimen sequenced in a study of metastatic and nonmetastatic thyroid tumors. TCRdb recomputed clones from the PCR reads via MiXCR. The data hold tens of thousands of clones, with approximately 31% observed a single time. Prior to thyroid surgery, none of the patients had received any treatment. Input material: blood. These receptors originate from a female donor with papillary thyroid cancer or a benign thyroid nodule (not recorded which). Some clones in this sample may be carry-over from other donors' samples.

To note about this clone: One end of the junction does not line up with germline, which may come from a read error. The chain has TRBV20-1 and TRBJ1-6; a possible D gene is TRBD1 (5 bases). This CDR3 is 12 amino acids long. CDR1 is DFQATT, CDR2 SNEGSKA, per germline (reference sequence). The CDR3 DNA sequence: TGCTGTGCTTTATCGGGGGGTTCACCCCACCACTTT. It yields the protein CCALSGGSPHHF.

This clone was recorded at least ten times. The V and J genes are TRBV19 and TRBJ1-4; 8 nucleotides align to TRBD1. The trim removed 5 bases at V and 7 bases at J, leaving 3 bases unmatched. Per the germline V gene, CDR1 is LNHDA and CDR2 is SQIVND (reference sequence). The CDR3 extends over 13 amino acids. Written as DNA, the CDR3 is TGTGCCAGTAGTCAGGGGGCAGGTGAAAAACTGTTTTTT. Amino acid sequence: CASSQGAGEKLFF. The variable domain in full, completed from reference TRBV19 and TRBJ1-4, reads DGGITQSPKYLFRKEGQNVTLSCEQNLNHDAMYWYRQDPGQGLRLIYYSQIVNDFQKGDIAEGYSVSREKKESFPLTVTSAQKNPTAFYLCASSQGAGEKLFFGSGTQLSVL.

V and J are TRBV20-1 and TRBJ2-2, with D unclear. The CDR3 runs 14 residues. The germline V gene has CDR1 DFQATT and CDR2 SNEGSKA (reference sequence). Trimming stripped 1 base from V and 1 base from J, with 7 bases between. The CDR3 bases are TGCAGTGCTAGAGGGAGAGGGAACACCGGGGAGCTGTTTTTT. Translated, it gives CSARGRGNTGELFF.